The T cell receptor beta chain described here comes from a study of CD8+ T cells in alopecia areata. General study points: For baseline CD8+ expansion, any link to response stays uncertain with one nonresponder.

RNA, once extracted, was reverse transcribed into cDNA for use as the sequencing template. The method was immunoSEQ multiplex PCR; TCRdb's version includes in-frame clones alone and lacks a portion of them. The top ten clones hold around 3% of a sample with approximately 210,000 clones, over 40% of them seen once. On this clone: As yet, its antigen is unknown.

The treatment denotes: oral pan-JAK inhibitor, 5-10 mg twice daily. Cell sorting was applied to PBMCs, and CD4+ and CD8+ T cells were collected. CDR1 is SEHNR and CDR2 is FQNEAQ in the germline V gene (reference sequence). V dropped 5 bases and J dropped 6; count of bases not matched to a gene: 11. The CDR3 is 16 residues long. Sequencing was performed on CD4+ T cells sorted from blood, taken at approximately week 36, from a patient treated with tofacitinib. The sequence derives from a human donor with alopecia areata. The chain combines TRBV7-9 with TRBJ1-5; 9 positions match TRBD1. Written as DNA, the CDR3 is TGTGCCAGCAGCACGGGACAGGGATACACGGTTCAGCCCCAGCATTTT. The encoded protein is CASSTGQGYTVQPQHF.